This T cell receptor beta chain was captured by sequencing in a study of cytomegalovirus exposure and HLA in healthy donors. CDR3 length equals 13 residues. Germline CDR1 and CDR2: ENHRY and SYGVKD. V gave up 4 bases and J gave up 5 bases; unmatched junction bases: 3. With 60 Vbeta and 13 Jbeta primers, the PCR was carried out. Repertoires were generated with immunoSEQ multiplex PCR, while TCRdb's copy carries only in-frame clones and drops some. The sample lists tens of thousands of clones, more than 60% seen once, with around 1.5% in the top ten. V usage is TRBV10-3 and J usage is TRBJ2-5; 8 positions match TRBD1. The sequencing input was PBMCs. The clonotype was recovered from a man between 40 and 49 years old in good health and CMV-seronegative. The CDR3, as DNA: TGTGCCATCAGTGTGGGACAGGCGGAGACCCAGTACTTC. This codes for CAISVGQAETQYF.